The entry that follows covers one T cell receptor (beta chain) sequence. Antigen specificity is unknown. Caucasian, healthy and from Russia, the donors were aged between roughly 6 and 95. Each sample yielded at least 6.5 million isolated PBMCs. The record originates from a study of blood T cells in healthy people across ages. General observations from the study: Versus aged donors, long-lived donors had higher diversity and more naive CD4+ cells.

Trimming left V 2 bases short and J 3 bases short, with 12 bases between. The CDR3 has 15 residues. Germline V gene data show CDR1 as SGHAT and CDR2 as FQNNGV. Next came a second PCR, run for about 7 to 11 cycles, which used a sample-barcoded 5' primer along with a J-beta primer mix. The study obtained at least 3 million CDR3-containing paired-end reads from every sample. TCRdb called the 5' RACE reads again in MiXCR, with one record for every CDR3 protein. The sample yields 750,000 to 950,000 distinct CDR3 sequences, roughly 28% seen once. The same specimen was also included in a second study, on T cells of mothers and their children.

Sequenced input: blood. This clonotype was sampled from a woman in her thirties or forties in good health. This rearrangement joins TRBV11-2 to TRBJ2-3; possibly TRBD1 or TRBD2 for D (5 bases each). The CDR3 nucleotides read TGTGCCAGCAGCTTATGGGGACGGGCAACAGATACGCAGTATTTT. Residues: CASSLWGRATDTQYF.